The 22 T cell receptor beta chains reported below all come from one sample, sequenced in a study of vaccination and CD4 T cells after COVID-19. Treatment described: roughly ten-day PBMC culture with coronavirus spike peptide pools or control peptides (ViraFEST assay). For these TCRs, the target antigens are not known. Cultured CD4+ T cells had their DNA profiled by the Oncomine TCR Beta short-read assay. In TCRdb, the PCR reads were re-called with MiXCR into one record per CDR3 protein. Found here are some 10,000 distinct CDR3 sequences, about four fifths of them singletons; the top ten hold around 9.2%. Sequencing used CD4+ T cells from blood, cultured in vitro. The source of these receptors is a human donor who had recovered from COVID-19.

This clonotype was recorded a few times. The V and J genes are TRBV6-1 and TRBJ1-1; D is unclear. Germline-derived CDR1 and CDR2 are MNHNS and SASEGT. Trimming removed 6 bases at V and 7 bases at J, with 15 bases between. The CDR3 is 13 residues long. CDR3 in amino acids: CASRVPLTLEAFF. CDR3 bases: TGTGCCAGCAGAGTACCCCTAACACTTGAAGCTTTCTTT.

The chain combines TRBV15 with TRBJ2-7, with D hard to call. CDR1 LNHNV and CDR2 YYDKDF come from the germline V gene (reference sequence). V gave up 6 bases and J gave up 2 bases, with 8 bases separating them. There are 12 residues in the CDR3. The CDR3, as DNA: TGTGCCACCAGAACGGGCCCCTACGAGCAGTACTTC. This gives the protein CATRTGPYEQYF.

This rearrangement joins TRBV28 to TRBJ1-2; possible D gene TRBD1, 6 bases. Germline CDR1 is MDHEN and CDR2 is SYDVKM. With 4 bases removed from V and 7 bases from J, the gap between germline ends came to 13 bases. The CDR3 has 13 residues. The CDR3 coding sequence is TGTGCCAGCAGTTCCACAGGGTATAGTGGCTACACCTTC. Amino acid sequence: CASSSTGYSGYTF.

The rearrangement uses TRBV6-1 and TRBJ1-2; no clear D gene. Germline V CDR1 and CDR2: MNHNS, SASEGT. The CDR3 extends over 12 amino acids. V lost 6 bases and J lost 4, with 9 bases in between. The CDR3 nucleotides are TGTGCCAGCAGATCCGAGACCTATGGCTACACCTTC. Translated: CASRSETYGYTF.

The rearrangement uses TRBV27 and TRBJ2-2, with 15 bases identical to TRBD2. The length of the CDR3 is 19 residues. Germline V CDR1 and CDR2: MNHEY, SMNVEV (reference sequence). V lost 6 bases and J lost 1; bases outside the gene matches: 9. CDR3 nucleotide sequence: TGTGCCAGCAGCGCCAAAGGGACTAGCGGGAGGAGGAACACCGGGGAGCTGTTTTTT. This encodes CASSAKGTSGRRNTGELFF.

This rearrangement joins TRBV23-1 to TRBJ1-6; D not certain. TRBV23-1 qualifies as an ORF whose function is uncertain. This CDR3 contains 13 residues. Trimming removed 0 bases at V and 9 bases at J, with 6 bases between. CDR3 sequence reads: CASSQSEFSPLHF. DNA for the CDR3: TGCGCCAGCAGTCAATCCGAGTTTTCACCCCTCCACTTT.

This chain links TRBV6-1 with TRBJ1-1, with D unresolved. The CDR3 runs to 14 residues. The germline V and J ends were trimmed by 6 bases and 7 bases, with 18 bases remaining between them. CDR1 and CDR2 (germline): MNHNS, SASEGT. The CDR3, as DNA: TGTGCCAGCAGAGCCACCCAGGTCCCCGGTGAAGCTTTCTTT. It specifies CASRATQVPGEAFF.

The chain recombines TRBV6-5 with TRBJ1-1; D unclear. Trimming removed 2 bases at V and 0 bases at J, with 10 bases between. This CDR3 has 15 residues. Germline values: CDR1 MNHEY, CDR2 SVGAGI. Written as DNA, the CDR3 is TGTGCCAGCAGTTACGCGGGGAGGATGAACACTGAAGCTTTCTTT. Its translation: CASSYAGRMNTEAFF.

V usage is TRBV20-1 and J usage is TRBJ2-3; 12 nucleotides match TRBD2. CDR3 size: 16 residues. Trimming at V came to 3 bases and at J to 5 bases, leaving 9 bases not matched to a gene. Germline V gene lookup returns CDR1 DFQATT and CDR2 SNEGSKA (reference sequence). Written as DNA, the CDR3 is TGCAGTGCTAGTTCGCTAGCGGGAGGGCGTGAAGATACGCAGTATTTT. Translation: CSASSLAGGREDTQYF.

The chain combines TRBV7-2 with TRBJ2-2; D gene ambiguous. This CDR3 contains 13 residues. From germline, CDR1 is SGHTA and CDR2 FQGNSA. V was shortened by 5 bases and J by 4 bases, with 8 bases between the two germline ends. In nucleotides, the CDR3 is TGTGCCAGCAGCCCCAGGACCACCGGGGAGCTGTTTTTT. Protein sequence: CASSPRTTGELFF.

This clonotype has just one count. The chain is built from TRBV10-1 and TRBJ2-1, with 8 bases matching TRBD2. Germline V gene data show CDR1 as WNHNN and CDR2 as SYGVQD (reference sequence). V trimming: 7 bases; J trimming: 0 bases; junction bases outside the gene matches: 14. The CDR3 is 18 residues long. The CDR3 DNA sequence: TGCGCCAGCAAGGGAAGTCTAGCGGGTAAGTTCTCCTACAATGAGCAGTTCTTC. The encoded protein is CASKGSLAGKFSYNEQFF.

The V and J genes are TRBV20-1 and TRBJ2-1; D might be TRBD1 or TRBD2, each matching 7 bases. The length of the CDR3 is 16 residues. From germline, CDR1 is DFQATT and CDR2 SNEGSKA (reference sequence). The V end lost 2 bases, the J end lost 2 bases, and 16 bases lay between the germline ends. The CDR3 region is CSARPGGAGTYNEQFF. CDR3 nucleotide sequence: TGCAGTGCTAGACCAGGGGGAGCGGGAACCTACAATGAGCAGTTCTTC.

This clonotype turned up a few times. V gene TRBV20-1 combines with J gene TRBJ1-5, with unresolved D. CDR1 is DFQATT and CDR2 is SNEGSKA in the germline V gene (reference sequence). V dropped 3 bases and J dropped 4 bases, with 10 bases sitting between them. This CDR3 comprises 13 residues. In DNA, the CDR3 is TGCAGTGCTAGTGGCGGGCCTAATCAGCCCCAGCATTTT. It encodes CSASGGPNQPQHF.

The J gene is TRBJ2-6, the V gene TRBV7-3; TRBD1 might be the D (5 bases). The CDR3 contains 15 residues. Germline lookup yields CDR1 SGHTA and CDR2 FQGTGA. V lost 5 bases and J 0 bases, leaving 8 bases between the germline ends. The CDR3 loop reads CASSNRSSGANVLTF. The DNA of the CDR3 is TGTGCCAGCAGCAACAGGAGCTCTGGGGCCAACGTCCTGACTTTC. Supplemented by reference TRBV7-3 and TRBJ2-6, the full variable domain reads GAGVSQTPSNKVTEKGKYVELRCDPISGHTALYWYRQSLGQGPEFLIYFQGTGAADDSGLPNDRFFAVRPEGSVSTLKIQRTERGDSAVYLCASSNRSSGANVLTFGAGSRLTVL.

The CDR3 bases are TGTGCCATCAGTGAACATGGACAGCTAAACACTGAAGCTTTCTTT. This sequence encodes CAISEHGQLNTEAFF. The chain links TRBV10-3 to TRBJ1-1; maybe TRBD1 (6 bases). V shed 3 bases and J shed 2 bases, with 13 bases lying between them. Germline V gene lookup returns CDR1 ENHRY and CDR2 SYGVKD. This CDR3 region has 15 residues.

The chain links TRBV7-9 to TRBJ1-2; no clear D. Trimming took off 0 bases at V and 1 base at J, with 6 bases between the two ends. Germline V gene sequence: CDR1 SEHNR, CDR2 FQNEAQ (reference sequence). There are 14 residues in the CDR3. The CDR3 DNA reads TGTGCCAGCAGCTTAGCCCCGCATAACTATGGCTACACCTTC. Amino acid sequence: CASSLAPHNYGYTF.

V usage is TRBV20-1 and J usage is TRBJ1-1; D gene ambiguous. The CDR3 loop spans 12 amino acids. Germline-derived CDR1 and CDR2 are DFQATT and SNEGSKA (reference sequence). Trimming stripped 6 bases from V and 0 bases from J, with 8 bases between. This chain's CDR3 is CSAAYVNTEAFF. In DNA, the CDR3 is TGCAGTGCCGCTTACGTGAACACTGAAGCTTTCTTT.

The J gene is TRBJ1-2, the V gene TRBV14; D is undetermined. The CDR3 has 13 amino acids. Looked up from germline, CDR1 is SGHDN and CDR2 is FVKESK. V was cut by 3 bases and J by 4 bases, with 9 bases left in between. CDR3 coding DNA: TGTGCCAGCAGCCACACCACTCCCTATGGCTACACCTTC. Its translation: CASSHTTPYGYTF.

CDR3 bases: TGTGCCAGTAGTCCCGGACGAAATCAGCCCCAGCATTTT. It yields the protein CASSPGRNQPQHF. The chain is built from TRBV19 and TRBJ1-5; no firm D call. This CDR3 region has 13 residues. Trimming pared 5 bases from V and 4 bases from J, leaving 9 bases between. Germline V gene data show CDR1 as LNHDA and CDR2 as SQIVND (reference sequence).

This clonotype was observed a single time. Written as DNA, the CDR3 is TGTGCCAGTAACCCGACAGGTGGGAATTCACCCCTCCACTTT. This encodes CASNPTGGNSPLHF. V usage is TRBV19 and J usage is TRBJ1-6; D may be TRBD1 (6 bases). The CDR3 covers 14 residues. V was clipped by 7 bases and J by 7 bases, with 14 bases between them. CDR1 is LNHDA, CDR2 SQIVND, per germline (reference sequence).

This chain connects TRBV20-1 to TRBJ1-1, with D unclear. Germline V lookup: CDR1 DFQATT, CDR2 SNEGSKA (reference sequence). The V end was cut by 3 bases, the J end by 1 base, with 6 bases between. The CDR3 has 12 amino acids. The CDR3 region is CSARRTNTEAFF. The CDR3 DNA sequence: TGCAGTGCTAGGAGGACGAACACTGAAGCTTTCTTT.

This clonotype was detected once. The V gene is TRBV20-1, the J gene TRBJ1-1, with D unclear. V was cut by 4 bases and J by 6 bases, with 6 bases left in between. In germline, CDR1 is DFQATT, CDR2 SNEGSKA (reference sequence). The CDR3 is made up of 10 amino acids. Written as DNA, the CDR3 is TGCAGTGCTAAGAATTCTGAAGCTTTCTTT. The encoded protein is CSAKNSEAFF.